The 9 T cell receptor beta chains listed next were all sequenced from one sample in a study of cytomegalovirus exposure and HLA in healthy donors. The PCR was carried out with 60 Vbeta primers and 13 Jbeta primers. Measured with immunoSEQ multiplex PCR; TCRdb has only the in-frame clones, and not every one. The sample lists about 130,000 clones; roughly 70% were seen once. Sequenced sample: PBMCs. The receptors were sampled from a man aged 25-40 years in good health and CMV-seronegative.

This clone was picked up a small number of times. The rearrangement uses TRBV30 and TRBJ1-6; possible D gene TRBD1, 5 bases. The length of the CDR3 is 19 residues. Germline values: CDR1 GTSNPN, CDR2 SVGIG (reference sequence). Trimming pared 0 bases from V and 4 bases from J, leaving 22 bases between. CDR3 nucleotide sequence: TGTGCCTGGAGTGTACGGGGGGATGTCAGGTGGAGTTATAATTCACCCCTCCACTTT. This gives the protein CAWSVRGDVRWSYNSPLHF.

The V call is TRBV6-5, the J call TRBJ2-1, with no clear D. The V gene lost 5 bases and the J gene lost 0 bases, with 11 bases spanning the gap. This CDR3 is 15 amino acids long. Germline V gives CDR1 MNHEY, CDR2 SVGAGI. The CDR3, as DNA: TGTGCCAGCAGTCAACGACTGAGCTCCTACAATGAGCAGTTCTTC. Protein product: CASSQRLSSYNEQFF.

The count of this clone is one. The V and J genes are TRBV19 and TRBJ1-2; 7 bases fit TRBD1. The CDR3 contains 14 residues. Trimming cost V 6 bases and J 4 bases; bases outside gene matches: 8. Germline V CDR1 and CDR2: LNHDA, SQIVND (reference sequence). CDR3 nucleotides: TGTGCCAGTAGCGAGGAACAGGGGACCTATGGCTACACCTTC. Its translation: CASSEEQGTYGYTF.

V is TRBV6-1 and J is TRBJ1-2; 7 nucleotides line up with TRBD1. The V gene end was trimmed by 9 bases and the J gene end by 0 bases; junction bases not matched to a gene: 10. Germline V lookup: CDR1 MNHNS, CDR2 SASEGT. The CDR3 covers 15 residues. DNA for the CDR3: TGTGCCAGTGATACCGGGACAGACTCTAACTATGGCTACACCTTC. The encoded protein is CASDTGTDSNYGYTF.

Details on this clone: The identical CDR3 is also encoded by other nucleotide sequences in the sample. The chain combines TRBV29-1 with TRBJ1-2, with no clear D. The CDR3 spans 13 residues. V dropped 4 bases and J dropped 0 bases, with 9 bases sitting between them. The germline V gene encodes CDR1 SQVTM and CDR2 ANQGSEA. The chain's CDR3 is CSVAADSNYGYTF. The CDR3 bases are TGCAGCGTTGCGGCCGACTCTAACTATGGCTACACCTTC.

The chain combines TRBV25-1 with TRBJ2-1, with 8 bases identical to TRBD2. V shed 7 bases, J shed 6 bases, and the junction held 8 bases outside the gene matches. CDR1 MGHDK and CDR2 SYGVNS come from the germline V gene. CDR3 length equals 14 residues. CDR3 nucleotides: TGTGCCAGCACACAGGCGGGGGGCATCAATGAGCAGTTCTTC. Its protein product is CASTQAGGINEQFF.

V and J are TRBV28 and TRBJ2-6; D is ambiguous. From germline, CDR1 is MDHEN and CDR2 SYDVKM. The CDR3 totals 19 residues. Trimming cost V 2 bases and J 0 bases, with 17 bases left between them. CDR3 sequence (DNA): TGTGCCAGCAGTTTAGGTTTTAGCACTTTCAACTCTGGGGCCAACGTCCTGACTTTC. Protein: CASSLGFSTFNSGANVLTF.

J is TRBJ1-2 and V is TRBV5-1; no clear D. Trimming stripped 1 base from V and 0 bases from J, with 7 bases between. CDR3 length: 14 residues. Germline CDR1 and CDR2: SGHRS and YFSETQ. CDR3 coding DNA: TGCGCCAGCAGCTTGAATACGGCTAACTATGGCTACACCTTC. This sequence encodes CASSLNTANYGYTF.

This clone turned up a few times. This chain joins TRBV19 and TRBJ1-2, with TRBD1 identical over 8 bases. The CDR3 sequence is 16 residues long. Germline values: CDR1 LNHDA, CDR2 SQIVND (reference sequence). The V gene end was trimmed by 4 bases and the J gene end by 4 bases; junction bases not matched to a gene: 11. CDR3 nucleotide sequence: TGTGCCAGTAGTACAGCAGGGGGCCCATCCGGCTATGGCTACACCTTC. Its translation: CASSTAGGPSGYGYTF.